The clone carrying this TCR beta chain was found a few times. The antigen is not known. CDR3 length: 15 amino acids. Per the germline V gene, CDR1 is SGHTA and CDR2 is FQGNSA. The junction had 3 bases not matched to a gene; V was cut back by 2 bases and J by 2 bases. The data are from a study of CD8 T cells in ankylosing spondylitis. TCRdb re-called the 5' RACE reads with MiXCR, one entry per CDR3 protein. The sample has about 36,000 distinct CDR3 sequences; 13% are singletons. Study-level findings and limits: The disease-linked clones had a CD8+ phenotype and low blood frequencies. Reportedly, disease-linked clones are significantly enriched in ankylosing spondylitis patients' matched synovial fluid. What appeared characteristic of ankylosing spondylitis blood was a TCR beta motif of fewer than ten highly homologous variants.

The receptor was isolated from a male donor with ankylosing spondylitis. Sequencing input: synovial fluid, either unsorted or a sorted T cell fraction (not recorded which). V is TRBV7-2 and J is TRBJ2-5; 9 nucleotides agree with TRBD1. CDR3 region: CASSLSGTGQETQYF. The CDR3 nucleotides read TGTGCCAGCAGCTTATCTGGGACAGGGCAAGAGACCCAGTACTTC.